The entry below gives a single T cell receptor (beta chain) sequence along with its context. The donors were part of the 120-subject validation cohort, which stood apart from the roughly 670-subject first cohort. The data are from a study of cytomegalovirus exposure and HLA in healthy donors. Measured with immunoSEQ multiplex PCR; TCRdb has only the in-frame clones, and not every one. Of 150,000 to 200,000 clones in the sample, about 95% are singletons; the top ten hold approximately 0.82%. The germline V gene encodes CDR1 LNHDA and CDR2 SQIVND (reference sequence). Trimming removed 5 bases at V and 8 bases at J, with 16 bases between. There are 15 residues in the CDR3.

The chain carries TRBV19 and TRBJ1-6; perhaps TRBD1 as D (5 bases). The sequenced material came from PBMCs. This receptor was obtained from a woman younger than 30 in good health and CMV-seronegative. CDR3 sequence: CASSLAGTGDSPLHF. CDR3 sequence (DNA): TGTGCCAGTAGTCTAGCCGGGACTGGGGATTCACCCCTCCACTTT.